There are many counts of the clone carrying this T cell receptor (beta chain). The sample originates from a study of low-dose radiotherapy and immunotherapy resistance in tumors. Study-wide background: For Cohort 1, fractions of 0.5 Gy were given every 2 weeks, reaching 6.5 Gy overall. A total of 13 Gy over 26 weeks was given to Cohort 2 as 1 Gy per fraction every two weeks. Administration of intravenous cyclophosphamide at 200 mg/m2 took place every two weeks, one day before radiation and immunotherapy.

Alpha- and beta-chain coverage of first-strand cDNA came from TRAV- and TRBV-specific primers. TCR amplification used roughly 20 PCR cycles, a constant-region primer and a V-primer adapter. Via MiXCR, TCRdb re-called the reads, giving one row per CDR3 protein. The table lists 60,000 or so distinct CDR3 sequences, more than 25% of them singletons. Indicated time point: before trial treatment. Solid tumors that lacked tumor-infiltrating lymphocytes and were advanced were present in eligible patients. Trimming cost V 5 bases and J 0 bases, with 8 bases left between them. The germline CDR1 and CDR2 sequences are SEHNR and FQNEAQ (reference sequence). This CDR3 is 14 amino acids long.

This sequence joins TRBV7-9 and TRBJ2-4; D assignment may be TRBD1 or TRBD2 (5 bases each). The clonotype originates from a male donor with rectosigmoid adenocarcinoma. The specimen comprised PBMCs, sampled before treatment. The CDR3 nucleotides read TGTGCCAGCAGCGAGGGGATAGCCAAAAACATTCAGTACTTC. Translation: CASSEGIAKNIQYF.